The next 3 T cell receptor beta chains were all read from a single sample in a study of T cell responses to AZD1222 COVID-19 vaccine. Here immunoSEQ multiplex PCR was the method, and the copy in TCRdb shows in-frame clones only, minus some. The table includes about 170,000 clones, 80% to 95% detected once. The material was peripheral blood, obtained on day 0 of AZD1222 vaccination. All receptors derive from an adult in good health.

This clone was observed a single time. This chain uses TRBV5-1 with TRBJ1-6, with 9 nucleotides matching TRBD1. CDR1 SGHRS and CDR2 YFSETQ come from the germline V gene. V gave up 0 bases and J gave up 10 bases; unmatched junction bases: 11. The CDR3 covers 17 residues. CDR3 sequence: CASSLGIVGTGRSPLHF. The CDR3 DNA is TGCGCCAGCAGCTTGGGGATCGTCGGGACAGGGAGGTCACCCCTCCACTTT. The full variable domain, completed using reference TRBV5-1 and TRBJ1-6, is KAGVTQTPRYLIKTRGQQVTLSCSPISGHRSVSWYQQTPGQGLQFLFEYFSETQRNKGNFPGRFSGRQFSNSRSEMNVSTLELGDSALYLCASSLGIVGTGRSPLHFGNGTRLTVT.

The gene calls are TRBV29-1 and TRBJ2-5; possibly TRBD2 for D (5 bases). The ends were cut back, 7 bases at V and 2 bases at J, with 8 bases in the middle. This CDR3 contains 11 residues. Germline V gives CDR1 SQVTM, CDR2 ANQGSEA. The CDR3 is CSAGKQETQYF. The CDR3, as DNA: TGCAGCGCGGGGAAGCAAGAGACCCAGTACTTC.

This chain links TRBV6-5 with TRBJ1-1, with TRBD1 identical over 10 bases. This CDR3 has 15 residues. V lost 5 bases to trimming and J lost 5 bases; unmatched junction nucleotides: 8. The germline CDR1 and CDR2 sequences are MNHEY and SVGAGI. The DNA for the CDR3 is TGTGCCAGCAGTACCCGACAGGGGGCGCGTACTGAAGCTTTCTTT. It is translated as CASSTRQGARTEAFF.